This T cell receptor beta chain was identified during a study of cytomegalovirus exposure and HLA in healthy donors. The CDR3 runs to 13 residues. Trimming took off 4 bases at V and 6 bases at J, with 9 bases between the two ends. Germline lookup yields CDR1 MNHEY and CDR2 SVGAGI. The PCR had 60 Vbeta and 13 Jbeta primers. Sequenced by immunoSEQ multiplex PCR; TCRdb stores in-frame clones only, minus some. The table lists tens of thousands of clones, about two thirds of them singletons. This chain uses TRBV6-5 with TRBJ2-2, with a possible D match to TRBD2 (6 bases). The source is a woman between 35 and 50 years old in good health and CMV-seropositive. What was sequenced was PBMCs. This chain's CDR3 is CASSSGLAGELFF. CDR3 coding DNA: TGTGCCAGCAGTTCGGGACTCGCCGGGGAGCTGTTTTTT.